The 2 T cell receptor beta chains below come from one sample, sequenced in a study of shared clonotypes between healthy human individuals (TCRdb year 2020). Receptor amplification or capture employed the immunoSEQ multiplex PCR assay. In its TCRdb copy, this immuneACCESS table keeps in-frame sequences only and misses some clones. Where compared with another copy, unresolved V genes explain less than half of these, and the others have no known cause. The table for this sample lists around 1,900,000 clones; around 95% of them were counted only once. More than 1.5% of the sample belongs to the ten largest clones. CD8 naive samples were obtained by positive selection for CCR7 among CD45RO-negative cells, yielding a CD45RA+CCR7+ population from which TemRA cells were excluded. Sequencing was carried out using naive CD8+ T cells from PBMCs. In light of the paper, this sample's cell subset or site label describes: CD45RA+CCR7+. Receptors were obtained from a man aged 18 to 30 in good health. Some clones in this sample may be carry-over from other donors' samples.

The chain combines TRBV6-5 with TRBJ2-3; tentatively, D is TRBD2 (6 bases). Germline V CDR1 and CDR2: MNHEY, SVGAGI. The CDR3 length is 15 residues. V was pared by 2 bases and J by 6 bases, with 15 bases between. DNA of the CDR3: TGTGCCAGCAGTTACGGGGGGACCCCGGGGGATACGCAGTATTTT. Encoded protein: CASSYGGTPGDTQYF.

V gene TRBV9 combines with J gene TRBJ2-6, with 8 bases that match TRBD1. V gave up 4 bases and J gave up 0 bases; unmatched junction bases: 6. This CDR3 spans 17 amino acids. Germline V gives CDR1 SGDLS, CDR2 YYNGEE. The CDR3 nucleotides read TGTGCCAGCAGCCCCAGGGGGCTTCCCTCTGGGGCCAACGTCCTGACTTTC. This encodes CASSPRGLPSGANVLTF.